The sequence of this T cell receptor beta chain was determined in a study of OX40 agonist ivuxolimab in advanced cancers. Clones were read by immunoSEQ multiplex PCR, and TCRdb kept only the in-frame ones, dropping some. Here the sample spans under 70,000 clones, 70% to 90% being singletons. V shed 4 bases and J 10 bases; nucleotides not matched to a gene: 4. Germline CDR1 reads MRHNA; CDR2 reads SNTAGT. This CDR3 comprises 14 residues. This sequence originates from an adult with an advanced solid tumor such as melanoma, head and neck, liver or kidney cancer. V is TRBV6-4 and J is TRBJ2-1; 13 positions agree with TRBD2. Source: CD4+ or CD8+ T cells sorted from blood, taken in a trial of the OX40 agonist ivuxolimab. The chain's CDR3 is CASSVGLAGAEQFF. DNA of the CDR3: TGTGCCAGCAGTGTTGGACTAGCGGGAGCAGAGCAGTTCTTC.